The 13 T cell receptor beta chains presented below share a single source sample, sequenced in a study of PD-1 blockade in mismatch repair-deficient tumors. Libraries were prepared by immunoSEQ multiplex PCR; TCRdb keeps only in-frame clonotypes and omits some of them. The data show around 52,000 clones, with over 75% seen just once and more than 8% held by the top ten. Sequences were derived from peripheral blood, sampled roughly 21 weeks after starting pembrolizumab. These receptors were collected from an adult with mismatch repair-deficient cancer.

V usage is TRBV6-5 and J usage is TRBJ1-1, with a possible D match to TRBD1 (6 bases). This CDR3 is built from 14 residues. The ends were cut back, 8 bases at V and 1 base at J, with 14 bases in the middle. CDR1 and CDR2 from the germline V gene are MNHEY and SVGAGI. CDR3: CASLRGGQNTEAFF. The CDR3 DNA sequence: TGTGCCAGCTTGAGGGGGGGCCAGAACACTGAAGCTTTCTTT.

V gene TRBV23-1 combines with J gene TRBJ2-3, with 9 bases lining up with TRBD2. Being an ORF, TRBV23-1 has a function that is uncertain. This CDR3 comprises 22 residues. The J segment lost 0 bases and the V segment lost 0 bases, leaving 19 bases of the junction unmatched. The CDR3 sequence: CASSQSLIYGTSGQKSTDTQYF. The CDR3 DNA is TGCGCCAGCAGTCAATCGTTAATTTACGGTACTAGCGGGCAAAAGAGCACAGATACGCAGTATTTT.

The chain combines TRBV5-4 with TRBJ2-1, with 11 bases aligning to TRBD2. The J segment lost 7 bases and the V segment lost 0 bases, leaving 6 bases of the junction unmatched. CDR1 and CDR2 (germline): SGHNT, YYREEE (reference sequence). The CDR3 is made up of 16 amino acids. The CDR3: CASSLGLAGPSNEQFF. As DNA, the CDR3 is TGTGCCAGCAGCTTGGGACTAGCGGGACCATCAAATGAGCAGTTCTTC.

This clone has only one observation. The CDR3, as DNA: TGTGCCAGGGATCTTCAGGCAGAAGCAAGTTACGAGCAGTACTTC. Protein sequence: CARDLQAEASYEQYF. The V and J genes are TRBV21-1 and TRBJ2-7; TRBD1 is the table's D call and was not checked against the DNA. TRBV21-1 is shown as a pseudogene. The CDR3 totals 15 residues.

The V call is TRBV2, the J call TRBJ2-1, with 10 bases fitting TRBD2. Germline lookup yields CDR1 SNHLY and CDR2 FYNNEI. This CDR3 has 14 residues. Trimming cost V 6 bases and J 4 bases; bases outside gene matches: 3. The CDR3 loop is CASRSSGRYNEQFF. CDR3 in DNA: TGTGCCAGCAGATCTAGCGGGAGATACAATGAGCAGTTCTTC. Based on the CDR3 plus reference TRBV2 and TRBJ2-1, the full variable domain is EPEVTQTPSHQVTQMGQEVILRCVPISNHLYFYWYRQILGQKVEFLVSFYNNEISEKSEIFDDQFSVERPDGSNFTLKIRSTKLEDSAMYFCASRSSGRYNEQFFGPGTRLTVL.

This chain connects TRBV19 to TRBJ2-5; the D call may be TRBD1 or TRBD2 (5 bases each). Germline CDR1 LNHDA, CDR2 SQIVND (reference sequence). V lost 8 bases to trimming and J lost 1 base, with 11 bases between them. There are 13 residues in the CDR3. The DNA for the CDR3 is TGTGCCAGTGGGAGACAGACCCAAGAGACCCAGTACTTC. Protein product: CASGRQTQETQYF.

This chain connects TRBV7-9 to TRBJ2-3; 13 bases match TRBD2. CDR3 length equals 19 residues. Trimming removed 0 bases from V and 4 bases from J; junction bases left unmatched: 10. The germline CDR1 and CDR2 sequences are SEHNR and FQNEAQ (reference sequence). The CDR3 is CASSLAPLTSGRAPDTQYF. DNA of the CDR3: TGTGCCAGCAGCTTAGCCCCCCTTACTAGCGGGAGGGCCCCAGATACGCAGTATTTT.

This chain uses TRBV6-1 with TRBJ2-3, with D possibly being TRBD2 (6 bases). There are 18 residues in the CDR3. Germline loops: CDR1 MNHNS, CDR2 SASEGT. V was pared by 2 bases and J by 2 bases, with 20 bases between. In DNA form, the CDR3 reads TGTGCCAGCAGTGAACGGTCAGGAGGGACTTATTTCACAGATACGCAGTATTTT. Encoded protein: CASSERSGGTYFTDTQYF.

The chain recombines TRBV6-5 with TRBJ2-7; 7 nucleotides align to TRBD2. Germline CDR1 and CDR2: MNHEY and SVGAGI. This CDR3 region has 16 residues. With 3 bases clipped from V and 2 bases from J, the junction kept 10 bases outside the gene matches. This CDR3 is CASSYLGGRVTYEQYF. The CDR3 nucleotides read TGTGCCAGCAGTTATCTGGGCGGGAGAGTCACCTACGAGCAGTACTTC.

This clone was observed a handful of times. The chain couples TRBV6-5 to TRBJ1-2; no clear D gene. V lost 5 bases and J 0 bases, leaving 7 bases between the germline ends. The CDR3 is 13 amino acids. Germline V gives CDR1 MNHEY, CDR2 SVGAGI. This chain's CDR3 is CASSLTANYGYTF. The CDR3 coding sequence is TGTGCCAGCAGTCTTACCGCTAACTATGGCTACACCTTC.

This sequence joins TRBV15 and TRBJ2-2, with TRBD1 as a possible D gene (6 bases). V was clipped by 3 bases and J by 0 bases, with 17 bases between them. Germline V CDR1 and CDR2: LNHNV, YYDKDF (reference sequence). The CDR3 consists of 18 residues. The CDR3 region has the DNA TGTGCCACCAGCAGTCCCACAGGGACGGGCGCGAACACCGGGGAGCTGTTTTTT. Protein sequence: CATSSPTGTGANTGELFF.

The chain combines TRBV10-3 with TRBJ2-3; 7 bases map to TRBD2. Germline lookup yields CDR1 ENHRY and CDR2 SYGVKD. The CDR3 loop spans 13 amino acids. V trimming: 7 bases; J trimming: 4 bases; junction bases outside the gene matches: 5. CDR3 sequence: CAIMGGSADTQYF. CDR3 sequence (DNA): TGTGCCATCATGGGCGGGAGCGCAGATACGCAGTATTTT.

J is TRBJ2-5 and V is TRBV6-1; 9 bases match TRBD1. Germline CDR1 and CDR2: MNHNS and SASEGT. J was trimmed by 5 bases and V by 7 bases; bases with no gene match: 5. The CDR3 loop spans 13 amino acids. The CDR3 protein is CASMKQGAETQYF. The CDR3 coding sequence is TGTGCCAGCATGAAACAGGGGGCGGAGACCCAGTACTTC.